Listed below are T cell receptor beta chains from one sample, sequenced in a study of shared clonotypes between healthy human individuals. TCRdb's table, derived via immunoSEQ multiplex PCR, lists solely in-frame clones and lacks some. The table records about 2,500,000 clones, approximately 90% of them present only once. Sample: naive CD4+ T cells sorted from blood. The receptors here all came from a man younger than 35 in good health. CDR3s include the opening cysteine and the closing phenylalanine or tryptophan. A D gene is named only where the DNA matches it firmly. Clone size is given for some rows only: seen once, a few or many times, or a class if the clone is expanded.

>TRBV11-3|-|TRBJ2-3|-
TGTGCCAGCAGCCCCCTAGCGACGGATACGCAGTATTTT
CASSPLATDTQYF
>TRBV7-9|TRBD2|TRBJ2-7|-
TGTGCCAGCAGCTTCTTTAGCGGGGGGCCTTCCGAGCAGTACTTC
CASSFFSGGPSEQYF
>TRBV19|-|TRBJ2-5|-
TGTGCCAGTAGTCCAGCCGGGGAGACCCAGTACTTC
CASSPAGETQYF
>TRBV27|TRBD1|TRBJ1-2|-
TGTGCCAGCAGTTCTGGACAGGGGTTCCCTGGCTACACCTTC
CASSSGQGFPGYTF
>TRBV6-6|-|TRBJ2-1|-
TGTGCCAGCAGTTACGTCGGCATGGGGACCTACAATGAGCAGTTCTTC
CASSYVGMGTYNEQFF
>TRBV19|-|TRBJ2-7|-
TGTGCCAGTGACACCGGGGACAACTTC
CASDTGDNF
>TRBV28|-|TRBJ1-4|-
TGTGCCAGCAGTTTATTTCCTAATTTCCTTGGAAAACTGTTTTTT
CASSLFPNFLGKLFF
>TRBV28|-|TRBJ1-6|once
TGTGCCAGCAGTTCAATAACAGGAGGTAATTCACCCCTCCACTTT
CASSSITGGNSPLHF
>TRBV7-2|TRBD1|TRBJ1-2|-
TGTGCCAGCAGCTTCGGGACAGGGCCTTATTATGGCTACACCTTC
CASSFGTGPYYGYTF
>TRBV29-1|-|TRBJ2-3|-
TGCAGCGTTGAACCCGGGACGGAGGCTAGCACAGATACGCAGTATTTT
CSVEPGTEASTDTQYF
>TRBV6-1|-|TRBJ1-2|-
TGTGCCAGCAGTGAAGGGGGAGCGGGCTATGGCTACACCTTC
CASSEGGAGYGYTF
>TRBV6-6|-|TRBJ2-5|-
TGTGCCAGCAGTTATGGTGGGGCCTTCGTAGAGACCCAGTACTTC
CASSYGGAFVETQYF
>TRBV5-6|TRBD2|TRBJ2-2|-
TGTGCCAGCAGCTATCCTAGCGGGAGGGGTTCCGGGGAGCTGTTTTTT
CASSYPSGRGSGELFF
>TRBV7-9|-|TRBJ2-2|-
TGTGCCAGCAGCCCCGGGGAGCTGTTTTTT
CASSPGELFF
>TRBV9|-|TRBJ1-4|few
TGTGCCAGCAGCGTAGGGGGGGCCAAAGAAAAACTGTTTTTT
CASSVGGAKEKLFF
>TRBV5-1|-|TRBJ2-1|once
TGCGCCAGCAGCTTGGGTTTTCCACAAGGAGAGCAGTTCTTC
CASSLGFPQGEQFF
>TRBV19|-|TRBJ1-2|-
TGTGCCAGTAGTATAGAGGGCCGCCAACCTAACTATGGCTACACCTTC
CASSIEGRQPNYGYTF
>TRBV6-5|-|TRBJ2-6|-
TGTGCCAGCAGTTCCGTCGGCGTCCTGACTTTC
CASSSVGVLTF
>TRBV2|-|TRBJ2-7|-
TGTGCCAGCAGTGTGTCCCAGGGGGGCTACGAGCAGTACTTC
CASSVSQGGYEQYF
>TRBV30|-|TRBJ1-4|-
TGTGCCTGGAGTGTAGGCACAGAAAAACTGTTTTTT
CAWSVGTEKLFF
>TRBV6-1|TRBD1|TRBJ2-7|once
TGTGCCAGCAGTGTCGACAGGGAGACCTACGAGCAGTACTTC
CASSVDRETYEQYF
>TRBV21-1|-|TRBJ2-1|-
TGTGCCAGCAGCCCCCGCGGACCTAAGGCCTCCTACAATGAGCAGTTCTTC
CASSPRGPKASYNEQFF
>TRBV27|-|TRBJ2-7|-
TGTGCCAGCAGTTTAGGGGTTGGCGAGCAGTACTTC
CASSLGVGEQYF
>TRBV10-3|TRBD1|TRBJ1-6|-
TGTGCCATCAGTGAGACAGGGGGGAATTCACCCCTCCACTTT
CAISETGGNSPLHF
>TRBV6-6|-|TRBJ1-2|-
TGTGCCAGCAGTTCGTACTATGGCTACACCTTC
CASSSYYGYTF
>TRBV11-2|TRBD2|TRBJ2-5|-
TGTGCCAGCAGCGATAGAGGACTAGCGATGGGGGAGACCCAGTACTTC
CASSDRGLAMGETQYF
>TRBV10-1|TRBD1|TRBJ1-4|-
TGCGCCAGGTTGGGACAGCTTAATGAAAAACTGTTTTTT
CARLGQLNEKLFF
>TRBV4-2|TRBD2|TRBJ2-1|once
TGTGCCAGCAGCCATGAAGGTACTAGCGGTCACTACAATGAGCAGTTCTTC
CASSHEGTSGHYNEQFF
>TRBV7-9|-|TRBJ2-5|-
TGTGCCAGCAGCTTAGCCCCCGACTGGTCCCAGTACTTC
CASSLAPDWSQYF
>TRBV5-6|-|TRBJ1-1|few
TGTGCCAGCAAACAGGGTGTAACTGAAGCTTTCTTT
CASKQGVTEAFF
>TRBV6-5|-|TRBJ1-1|-
TGTGCCAGCAGTTACGGGGTGGGGGGCACTGAAGCTTTCTTT
CASSYGVGGTEAFF
>TRBV6-1|-|TRBJ2-1|-
TGTGCCAGCAGTGAGAGGTGGGGTTCCGAGCAGTTCTTC
CASSERWGSEQFF
>TRBV7-9|TRBD1|TRBJ1-5|-
TGTGCCAGCAGCTTAGAGACAGGGGGCGTTTCGGGAAGCAATCAGCCCCAGCATTTT
CASSLETGGVSGSNQPQHF
>TRBV28|TRBD1|TRBJ2-3|-
TGTGCCAGCAGCAGGGACAGGATTAGCACAGATACGCAGTATTTT
CASSRDRISTDTQYF
>TRBV15|-|TRBJ2-1|-
TGTGCCACCAGCAGAGATCCTAACTACAATGAGCAGTTCTTC
CATSRDPNYNEQFF
>TRBV7-2|TRBD2|TRBJ2-1|-
TGTGCCAGCAGCTTAGCTGTACTAGCGGGCCTAGGCTCCTACAATGAGCAGTTCTTC
CASSLAVLAGLGSYNEQFF
>TRBV19|-|TRBJ1-4|-
TGTGCCAGTAGTATGGTGGCAAATGAAAAACTGTTTTTT
CASSMVANEKLFF
>TRBV5-8|-|TRBJ1-4|-
TGTGCCAGCGGCCCGCGACGGTTCGCAACTAATGAAAAACTGTTTTTT
CASGPRRFATNEKLFF
>TRBV30|-|TRBJ2-7|once
TGTGCCTGGAGTAAACAGGCCGCCTCCTACGAGCAGTACTTC
CAWSKQAASYEQYF
>TRBV5-1|-|TRBJ2-1|-
TGCGCCAGCAGCTGGAGACAGGTCAATGAGCAGTTCTTC
CASSWRQVNEQFF
>TRBV5-1|-|TRBJ2-2|-
TGCGCCAGCAGCGGTGCAGGGATGGGCACCGGGGAGCTGTTTTTT
CASSGAGMGTGELFF
>TRBV7-2|-|TRBJ1-2|-
TGTGCCAGCAGCTTAGGGAGTTTGGCCGGCTACACCTTC
CASSLGSLAGYTF
>TRBV28|-|TRBJ2-3|-
TGTGCCAGCTCGGAGCGTATCACAGATACGCAGTATTTT
CASSERITDTQYF
>TRBV25-1|TRBD2|TRBJ2-5|-
TGTGCCAGCACCCCGGGCGGGGGGCTCCAAGAGACCCAGTACTTC
CASTPGGGLQETQYF
>TRBV6-1|-|TRBJ2-7|-
TGTGCCAGCAGTGACCTCAGGACCCGGAGCTCCTACGAGCAGTACTTC
CASSDLRTRSSYEQYF
>TRBV2|-|TRBJ2-7|-
TGTGCCAGCATTAACGGGGGCCCCAACTACGAGCAGTACTTC
CASINGGPNYEQYF
>TRBV5-1|-|TRBJ2-5|-
TGCGCCAGCAGCTTGGAGACGGGCCCACAAGAGACCCAGTACTTC
CASSLETGPQETQYF
>TRBV6-5|-|TRBJ2-7|-
TGTGCCAGCAGCCGCATTCGGACAGTCTCCTACGAGCAGTACTTC
CASSRIRTVSYEQYF
>TRBV28|TRBD2|TRBJ2-5|-
TGTGCCAGCAGGTGGGGACTAGCGGGGTTCCAAGAGACCCAGTACTTC
CASRWGLAGFQETQYF
>TRBV5-1|-|TRBJ2-5|-
TGCGCCAGCAGCTTGGGGGAGAGGGTGGAGACCCAGTACTTC
CASSLGERVETQYF
>TRBV9|TRBD2|TRBJ2-1|-
TGTGCCAGCAGCCGGACTAGCGGGAGCTCCTACAATGAGCAGTTCTTC
CASSRTSGSSYNEQFF
>TRBV29-1|-|TRBJ2-7|-
TGCAGCGTTGGGGCGAACTACGAGCAGTACTTC
CSVGANYEQYF
>TRBV19|TRBD1|TRBJ1-5|-
TGTGCCAGTACGGCATTGGGACAGAATAGCAATCAGCCCCAGCATTTT
CASTALGQNSNQPQHF